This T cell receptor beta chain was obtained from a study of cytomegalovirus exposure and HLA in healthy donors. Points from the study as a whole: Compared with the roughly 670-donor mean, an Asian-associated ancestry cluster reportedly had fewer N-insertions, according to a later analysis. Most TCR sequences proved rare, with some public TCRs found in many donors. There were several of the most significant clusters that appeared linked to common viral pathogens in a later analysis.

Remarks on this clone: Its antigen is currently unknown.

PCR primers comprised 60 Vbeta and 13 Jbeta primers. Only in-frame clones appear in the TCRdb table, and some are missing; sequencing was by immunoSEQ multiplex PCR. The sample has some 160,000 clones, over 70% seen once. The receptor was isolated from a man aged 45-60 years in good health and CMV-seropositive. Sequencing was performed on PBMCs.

In DNA form, the CDR3 reads TGTGCCAGCAGCTCAGGGATATCAGAGACCCAGTACTTC. Protein: CASSSGISETQYF. J is TRBJ2-5 and V is TRBV7-8, with D perhaps matching TRBD1 (5 bases). CDR3 length equals 13 residues. V was pared by 4 bases and J by 4 bases, with 10 bases between. From germline, CDR1 is SGHVS and CDR2 FQNEAQ.